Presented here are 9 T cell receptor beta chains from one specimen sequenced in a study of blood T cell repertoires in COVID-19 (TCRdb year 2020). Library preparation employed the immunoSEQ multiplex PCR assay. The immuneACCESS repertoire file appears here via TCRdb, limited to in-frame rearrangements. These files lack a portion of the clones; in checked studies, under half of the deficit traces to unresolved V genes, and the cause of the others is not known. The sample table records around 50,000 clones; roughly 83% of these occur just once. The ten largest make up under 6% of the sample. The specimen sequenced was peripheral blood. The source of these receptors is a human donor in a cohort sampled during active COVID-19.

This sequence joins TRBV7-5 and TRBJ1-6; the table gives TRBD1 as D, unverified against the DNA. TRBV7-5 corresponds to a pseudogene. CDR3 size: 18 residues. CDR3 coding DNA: TGTGCCAGAAGCCCGGGACAGGAACATCAACTTGTTAATTCACCCCTCCACTTT. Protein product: CARSPGQEHQLVNSPLHF.

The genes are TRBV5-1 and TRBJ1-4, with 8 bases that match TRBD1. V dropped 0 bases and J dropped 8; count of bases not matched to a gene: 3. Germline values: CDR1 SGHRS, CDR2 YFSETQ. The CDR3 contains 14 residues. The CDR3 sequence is CASSLETGVEKLFF. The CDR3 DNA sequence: TGCGCCAGCAGCTTGGAGACAGGGGTAGAAAAACTGTTTTTT.

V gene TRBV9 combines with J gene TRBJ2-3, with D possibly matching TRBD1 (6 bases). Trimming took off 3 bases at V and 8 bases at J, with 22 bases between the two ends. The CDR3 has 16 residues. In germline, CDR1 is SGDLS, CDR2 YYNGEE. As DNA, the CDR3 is TGTGCCAGCAGCGCCGAGGGAGCCAACAGGGTTGGTACGCAGTATTTT. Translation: CASSAEGANRVGTQYF.

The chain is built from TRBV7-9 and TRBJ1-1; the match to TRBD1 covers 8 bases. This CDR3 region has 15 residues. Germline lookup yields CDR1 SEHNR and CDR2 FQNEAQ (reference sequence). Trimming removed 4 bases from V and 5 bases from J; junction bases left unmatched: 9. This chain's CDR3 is CASSSSGGGWTEAFF. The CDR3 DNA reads TGTGCCAGCAGCTCCTCAGGGGGCGGGTGGACTGAAGCTTTCTTT. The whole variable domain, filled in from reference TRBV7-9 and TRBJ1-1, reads DTGVSQNPRHKITKRGQNVTFRCDPISEHNRLYWYRQTLGQGPEFLTYFQNEAQLEKSRLLSDRFSAERPKGSFSTLEIQRTEQGDSAMYLCASSSSGGGWTEAFFGQGTRLTVV.

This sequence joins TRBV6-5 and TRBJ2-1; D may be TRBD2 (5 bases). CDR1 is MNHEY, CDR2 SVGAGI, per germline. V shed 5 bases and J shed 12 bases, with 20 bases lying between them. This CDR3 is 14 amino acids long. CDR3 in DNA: TGTGCCAGCAGTCCCCGAGACTACCGGTCCGGGCAGTTCTTC. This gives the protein CASSPRDYRSGQFF.

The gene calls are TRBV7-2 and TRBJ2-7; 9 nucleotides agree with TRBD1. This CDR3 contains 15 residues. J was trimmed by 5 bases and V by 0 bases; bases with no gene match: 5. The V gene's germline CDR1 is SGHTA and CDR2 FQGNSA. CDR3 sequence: CASSLAGQGFNEQYF. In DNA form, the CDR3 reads TGTGCCAGCAGCTTAGCGGGACAGGGTTTTAACGAGCAGTACTTC.

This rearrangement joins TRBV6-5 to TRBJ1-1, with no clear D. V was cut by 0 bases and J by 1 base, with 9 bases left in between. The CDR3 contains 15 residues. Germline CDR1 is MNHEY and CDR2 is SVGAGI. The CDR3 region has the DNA TGTGCCAGCAGTTACTCGGCTGTGGCGAACACTGAAGCTTTCTTT. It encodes CASSYSAVANTEAFF.

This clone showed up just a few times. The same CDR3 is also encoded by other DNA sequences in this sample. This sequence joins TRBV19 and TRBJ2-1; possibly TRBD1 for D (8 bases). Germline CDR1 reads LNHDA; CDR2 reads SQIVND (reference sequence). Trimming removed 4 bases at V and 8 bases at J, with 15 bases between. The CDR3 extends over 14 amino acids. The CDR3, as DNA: TGTGCCAGTAGTAACAGGGGGGGGTGGGATGAGCAGTTCTTC. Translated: CASSNRGGWDEQFF.

The CDR3 reads CATTKMNTGELFF. In nucleotides, the CDR3 is TGTGCCACCACCAAAATGAACACCGGGGAGCTGTTTTTT. The chain is built from TRBV15 and TRBJ2-2; D not certain. Germline CDR1 reads LNHNV; CDR2 reads YYDKDF (reference sequence). The ends were cut back, 7 bases at V and 1 base at J, with 7 bases in the middle. CDR3 size: 13 residues.